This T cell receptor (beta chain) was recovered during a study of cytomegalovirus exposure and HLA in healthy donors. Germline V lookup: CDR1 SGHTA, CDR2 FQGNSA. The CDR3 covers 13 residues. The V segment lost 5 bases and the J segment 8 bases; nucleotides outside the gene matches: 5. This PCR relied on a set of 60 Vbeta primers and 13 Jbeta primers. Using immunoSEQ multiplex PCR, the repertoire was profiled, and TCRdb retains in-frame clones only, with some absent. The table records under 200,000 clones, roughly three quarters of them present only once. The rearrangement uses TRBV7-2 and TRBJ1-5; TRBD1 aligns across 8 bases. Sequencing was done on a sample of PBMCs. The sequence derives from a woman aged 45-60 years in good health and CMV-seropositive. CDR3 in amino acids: CASSLQGAEPQHF. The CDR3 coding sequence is TGTGCCAGCAGCCTCCAGGGGGCGGAGCCCCAGCATTTT.